This entry describes one T cell receptor (beta chain). The sample originates from a study of blood T cell repertoires in COVID-19. Trimming removed 6 bases from V and 8 bases from J; junction bases left unmatched: 7. There are 13 residues in the CDR3. Profiling relied on immunoSEQ multiplex PCR, and the TCRdb table lists in-frame clones only, not all of them. The top ten hold more than 3% of the sample, which has about 330,000 clones, around nine tenths seen once. The chain links TRBV12-3 or TRBV12-4 to TRBJ1-2; 9 bases map to TRBD1. Sequences were obtained from peripheral blood. The TCR originated in a woman between 50 and 59 years old with active or convalescent COVID-19. DNA for the CDR3: TGTGCCAGCAGCTGGACAGGGGAGCGCGGCTACACCTTC. It translates to CASSWTGERGYTF.